The clone carrying this TCR beta chain turned up a few times. Its antigen remains unidentified. Expressed TCRB transcripts were sequenced because the isolated RNA had all been reverse transcribed beforehand. Some clones are missing from TCRdb's copy, which holds only in-frame ones; the method was immunoSEQ multiplex PCR. The data show about 160,000 clones, with about 8.3% seen just once and under 0.65% held by the top ten. Post-sort purity exceeded 98% for all sorted populations. The sample is drawn from a study of beta chain features in type 1 diabetes. Study-level results: A moderate, significant TCRB CDR3 shortening appeared in type 1 diabetes across four CD4+ subsets.

Germline CDR1 reads MNHEY; CDR2 reads SMNVEV (reference sequence). The V segment lost 11 bases and the J segment 2 bases; nucleotides outside the gene matches: 9. CDR3 size: 14 residues. This clonotype was sampled from a woman between 18 and 30 years old with type 1 diabetes. The sample comprised central memory CD4+ T cells from blood. The chain links TRBV27 to TRBJ2-7; 10 bases agree with TRBD1. The CDR3, as DNA: TGTGCCGCCCGACCGGGACAGGGGACCTACGAGCAGTACTTC. This encodes CAARPGQGTYEQYF.